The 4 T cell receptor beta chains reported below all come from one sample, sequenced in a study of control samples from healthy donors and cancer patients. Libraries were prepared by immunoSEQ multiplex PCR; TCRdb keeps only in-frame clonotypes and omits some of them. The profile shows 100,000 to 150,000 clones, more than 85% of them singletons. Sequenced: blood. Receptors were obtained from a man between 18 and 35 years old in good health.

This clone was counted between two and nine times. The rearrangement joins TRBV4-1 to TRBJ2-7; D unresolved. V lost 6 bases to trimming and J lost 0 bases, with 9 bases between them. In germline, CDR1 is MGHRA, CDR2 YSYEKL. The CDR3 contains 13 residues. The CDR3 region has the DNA TGCGCCAGCAGTCAGCATCTCTCCTACGAGCAGTACTTC. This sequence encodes CASSQHLSYEQYF.

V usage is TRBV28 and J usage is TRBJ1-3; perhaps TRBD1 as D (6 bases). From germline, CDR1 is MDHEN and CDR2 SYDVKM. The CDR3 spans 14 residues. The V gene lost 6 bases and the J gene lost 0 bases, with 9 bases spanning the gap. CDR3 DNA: TGTGCCAGCAGACAGGGCTACTCTGGAAACACCATATATTTT. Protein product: CASRQGYSGNTIYF.

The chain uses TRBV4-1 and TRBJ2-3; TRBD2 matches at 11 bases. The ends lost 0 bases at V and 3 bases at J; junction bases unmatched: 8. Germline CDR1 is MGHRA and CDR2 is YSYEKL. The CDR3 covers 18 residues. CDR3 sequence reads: CASSQDGLAGGGTDTQYF. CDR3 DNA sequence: TGCGCCAGCAGCCAAGATGGGCTAGCGGGAGGAGGAACAGATACGCAGTATTTT.

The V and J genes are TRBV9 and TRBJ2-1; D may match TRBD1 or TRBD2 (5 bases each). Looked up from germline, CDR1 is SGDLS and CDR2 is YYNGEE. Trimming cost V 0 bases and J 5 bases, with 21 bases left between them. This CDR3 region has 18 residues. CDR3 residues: CASSVGGGSARPNNEQFF. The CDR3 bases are TGTGCCAGCAGCGTAGGTGGGGGTAGCGCACGGCCCAACAATGAGCAGTTCTTC.